Below are 25 T cell receptor beta chains sequenced from a single sample in a study of blood T cell repertoires in COVID-19. Clones were read by immunoSEQ multiplex PCR, and TCRdb kept only the in-frame ones, dropping some. The sample contains tens of thousands of clones, approximately 76% of which appear only once. The source material was peripheral blood. The receptors were gathered from an older man with acute or convalescent COVID-19.

V usage is TRBV3-1 (or the pseudogene TRBV3-2) and J usage is TRBJ1-1; D not certain. The germline V gene has CDR1 LGHDT and CDR2 YNNKEL (reference sequence). V was shortened by 3 bases and J by 13 bases, with 15 bases between the two germline ends. The CDR3 is 12 amino acids. The CDR3 spells CASSQGIAGGFF. CDR3 in DNA: TGTGCCAGCAGCCAGGGTATCGCGGGAGGTTTCTTT.

The chain couples TRBV15 to TRBJ2-1; 9 bases map to TRBD1. CDR3 length: 17 residues. The germline gives CDR1 LNHNV, CDR2 YYDKDF (reference sequence). J gave up 3 bases and V 1 base, and 7 bases lay outside the gene matches. The CDR3 sequence: CATSRVGQGYSYNEQFF. In nucleotides, the CDR3 is TGTGCCACCAGCAGAGTGGGACAGGGATATAGCTACAATGAGCAGTTCTTC. The whole variable domain, filled in from reference TRBV15 and TRBJ2-1, reads DAMVIQNPRYQVTQFGKPVTLSCSQTLNHNVMYWYQQKSSQAPKLLFHYYDKDFNNEADTPDNFQSRRPNTSFCFLDIRSPGLGDTAMYLCATSRVGQGYSYNEQFFGPGTRLTVL.

The chain recombines TRBV5-6 with TRBJ1-5, with 7 bases identical to TRBD1. Trimming at V came to 4 bases and at J to 0 bases, leaving 4 bases not matched to a gene. The CDR3 has 15 amino acids. Germline-derived CDR1 and CDR2 are SGHDT and YYEEEE. The CDR3 region is CASSRTGYSNQPQHF. The CDR3 DNA follows: TGTGCCAGCAGCCGGACAGGCTATAGCAATCAGCCCCAGCATTTT.

This rearrangement joins TRBV14 to TRBJ2-7; D is unclear. CDR1 and CDR2 from the germline V gene are SGHDN and FVKESK. Trimming took off 0 bases at V and 1 base at J, with 13 bases between the two ends. CDR3 size: 16 residues. The CDR3 is CASSQDVMRPSYEQYF. The CDR3 coding sequence is TGTGCCAGCAGCCAAGATGTGATGCGCCCTTCCTACGAGCAGTACTTC.

The genes are TRBV5-1 and TRBJ1-5, with TRBD1 as a possible D gene (5 bases). Germline lookup yields CDR1 SGHRS and CDR2 YFSETQ. V lost 3 bases to trimming and J lost 4 bases, with 8 bases between them. The CDR3 is made up of 13 amino acids. CDR3 nucleotide sequence: TGCGCCAGCAGCTCGGGGGATAATCAGCCCCAGCATTTT. It yields the protein CASSSGDNQPQHF. The whole variable domain, filled in from reference TRBV5-1 and TRBJ1-5, reads KAGVTQTPRYLIKTRGQQVTLSCSPISGHRSVSWYQQTPGQGLQFLFEYFSETQRNKGNFPGRFSGRQFSNSRSEMNVSTLELGDSALYLCASSSGDNQPQHFGDGTRLSIL.

The chain employs TRBV15 and TRBJ1-1, with 9 bases lining up with TRBD1. The CDR3 consists of 16 residues. J gave up 1 base and V 1 base, and 4 bases lay outside the gene matches. Germline values: CDR1 LNHNV, CDR2 YYDKDF (reference sequence). The CDR3 reads CATSRGQTGGNTEAFF. CDR3 DNA: TGTGCCACCAGCAGAGGACAGACAGGGGGGAACACTGAAGCTTTCTTT.

The V call is TRBV7-2, the J call TRBJ2-5; 10 nucleotides agree with TRBD2. Germline-derived CDR1 and CDR2 are SGHTA and FQGNSA. The CDR3 runs 15 residues. Germline trimming cut 4 bases from V and 2 bases from J; bases unmatched to any gene: 4. The CDR3 DNA reads as TGTGCCAGCAGCTCCGGGACTAGCGTTCAAGAGACCCAGTACTTC. It specifies CASSSGTSVQETQYF. The variable domain in full, with the rest retrieved from reference TRBV7-2 and TRBJ2-5, is GAGVSQSPSNKVTEKGKDVELRCDPISGHTALYWYRQSLGQGLEFLIYFQGNSAPDKSGLPSDRFSAERTGGSVSTLTIQRTQQEDSAVYLCASSSGTSVQETQYFGPGTRLLVL.

J is TRBJ2-2 and V is TRBV19, with TRBD2 identical over 7 bases. The CDR3 is 13 amino acids. The ends lost 4 bases at V and 7 bases at J; junction bases unmatched: 3. Germline V gives CDR1 LNHDA, CDR2 SQIVND (reference sequence). This chain's CDR3 is CASSKAGVGELFF. CDR3 in DNA: TGTGCCAGTAGTAAGGCGGGGGTCGGGGAGCTGTTTTTT.

V is TRBV18 and J is TRBJ2-5; weak D call: TRBD1 (6 bases). The V end was cut by 2 bases, the J end by 4 bases, with 14 bases between. Germline V CDR1 and CDR2: KGHSH, LQKENI. CDR3 length: 15 residues. This CDR3 is CASSPNRELGETQYF. DNA of the CDR3: TGTGCCAGCTCACCAAACAGGGAGTTAGGAGAGACCCAGTACTTC.

The genes are TRBV12-1 and TRBJ1-6; the table names TRBD1, a call not compared with the DNA. TRBV12-1 is flagged as a pseudogene. The CDR3 is made up of 16 amino acids. The CDR3: CASSFGGDRALPPLHF. CDR3 nucleotides: TGTGCCAGCAGCTTTGGCGGGGACAGGGCTTTGCCACCCCTCCACTTT.

This chain connects TRBV9 to TRBJ2-5; TRBD2 matches at 8 bases. Trimming removed 4 bases from V and 4 bases from J; junction bases left unmatched: 9. The CDR3 length is 15 residues. Per germline, CDR1 SGDLS and CDR2 YYNGEE. As DNA, the CDR3 is TGTGCCAGCAGCCCCTCGGGAAGCGGGGGAGAGACCCAGTACTTC. It yields the protein CASSPSGSGGETQYF.

The CDR3 here is CATSDPGQGDEKLFF. CDR3 DNA: TGTGCCACCAGTGACCCGGGACAGGGAGACGAAAAACTGTTTTTT. The chain carries TRBV24-1 and TRBJ1-4; TRBD1 agrees at 9 bases. This CDR3 has 15 amino acids. V lost 4 bases to trimming and J lost 8 bases; unmatched junction nucleotides: 7. CDR1 is KGHDR and CDR2 is SFDVKD in the germline V gene.

The chain employs TRBV5-1 and TRBJ2-1, with D tentatively TRBD1 (8 bases). Trimming stripped 4 bases from V and 4 bases from J, with 15 bases between. Germline V CDR1 and CDR2: SGHRS, YFSETQ. The CDR3 runs to 15 residues. The DNA of the CDR3 is TGCGCCAGCAGCGGGGGGGACAGGATTTACAATGAGCAGTTCTTC. Its protein is CASSGGDRIYNEQFF. Using reference TRBV5-1 and TRBJ2-1 for the parts outside the CDR3, the full variable domain is KAGVTQTPRYLIKTRGQQVTLSCSPISGHRSVSWYQQTPGQGLQFLFEYFSETQRNKGNFPGRFSGRQFSNSRSEMNVSTLELGDSALYLCASSGGDRIYNEQFFGPGTRLTVL.

V gene TRBV6-5 combines with J gene TRBJ1-4; 7 nucleotides match TRBD1. The CDR3 covers 15 residues. V gave up 0 bases and J gave up 3 bases; unmatched junction bases: 1. Germline assignment: CDR1 MNHEY and CDR2 SVGAGI. CDR3 in DNA: TGTGCCAGCAGTTACTCCGGGACAGCTAATGAAAAACTGTTTTTT. Translation gives CASSYSGTANEKLFF.

In this sample, this clone turned up a few times. J is TRBJ2-1 and V is TRBV12-5; 11 bases fit TRBD1. The CDR3 is 21 amino acids. V trimming: 3 bases; J trimming: 4 bases; junction bases outside the gene matches: 20. Germline V gene sequence: CDR1 LGHNT, CDR2 FRNRAP. The CDR3 coding sequence is TGTGCTAGTGGTTTTACGGGGACAGGGGGTCATTCCGCACCCCGATACAATGAGCAGTTCTTC. This encodes CASGFTGTGGHSAPRYNEQFF.

The V gene is TRBV7-9, the J gene TRBJ2-5; 8 bases map to TRBD1. With 6 bases clipped from V and 1 base from J, the junction kept 10 bases outside the gene matches. CDR3 size: 16 residues. Germline-derived CDR1 and CDR2 are SEHNR and FQNEAQ (reference sequence). The DNA for the CDR3 is TGTGCCAGCAGACCGGGGACAGGCGGGGCCCAAGAGACCCAGTACTTC. As protein: CASRPGTGGAQETQYF.

This clone appeared a single time. This chain joins TRBV28 and TRBJ2-7, with 10 bases aligning to TRBD2. Looked up from germline, CDR1 is MDHEN and CDR2 is SYDVKM. With V trimmed by 6 bases and J by 3 bases, 5 bases remained unmatched. The CDR3 contains 14 residues. CDR3 residues: CASRGTSALYEQYF. The CDR3 DNA sequence: TGTGCCAGCAGGGGGACTAGCGCCCTCTACGAGCAGTACTTC.

The chain uses TRBV5-4 and TRBJ2-2; 7 positions match TRBD1. The germline gives CDR1 SGHNT, CDR2 YYREEE (reference sequence). Trimming at V came to 0 bases and at J to 4 bases, leaving 6 bases not matched to a gene. This CDR3 is 16 amino acids long. This CDR3 reads CASSLERGRSTGELFF. CDR3 in DNA: TGTGCCAGCAGCTTGGAGAGGGGGCGTAGCACCGGGGAGCTGTTTTTT.

This chain links TRBV18 with TRBJ1-2; perhaps TRBD1 as D (5 bases). CDR1 KGHSH and CDR2 LQKENI come from the germline V gene. V dropped 4 bases and J dropped 2 bases, with 14 bases sitting between them. The CDR3 totals 15 residues. CDR3 residues: CASSLYGQGNYGYTF. In DNA form, the CDR3 reads TGTGCCAGCTCACTATATGGGCAGGGCAACTATGGCTACACCTTC. Looking up the rest from reference TRBV18 and TRBJ1-2 gives the full variable domain: NAGVMQNPRHLVRRRGQEARLRCSPMKGHSHVYWYRQLPEEGLKFMVYLQKENIIDESGMPKERFSAEFPKEGPSILRIQQVVRGDSAAYFCASSLYGQGNYGYTFGSGTRLTVV.

The chain carries TRBV10-3 and TRBJ1-1, with 9 bases matching TRBD1. CDR3 length equals 14 residues. Looked up from germline, CDR1 is ENHRY and CDR2 is SYGVKD. J lost 7 bases, V lost 3 bases, and 6 bases had no gene match. The CDR3 sequence is CAISDRQGVGEAFF. The CDR3 coding sequence is TGTGCCATCAGTGACCGACAGGGGGTTGGTGAAGCTTTCTTT.

This clone appeared a single time. This rearrangement joins TRBV5-6 to TRBJ2-2; TRBD2 aligns across 9 bases. Germline assignment: CDR1 SGHDT and CDR2 YYEEEE. With V trimmed by 6 bases and J by 5 bases, 11 bases remained unmatched. This CDR3 is built from 16 residues. CDR3 in amino acids: CASTAWSSGGTGELFF. As DNA, the CDR3 is TGTGCCAGCACCGCTTGGTCCAGCGGGGGGACCGGGGAGCTGTTTTTT.

This clone was detected a few times. J is TRBJ1-1 and V is TRBV4-1; TRBD1 aligns across 7 bases. CDR3 length: 15 amino acids. The V gene's germline CDR1 is MGHRA and CDR2 YSYEKL. The V segment lost 2 bases and the J segment 5 bases; nucleotides outside the gene matches: 8. This chain's CDR3 is CASSQIDRVETEAFF. The CDR3 nucleotides read TGCGCCAGCAGCCAAATTGACAGGGTAGAAACTGAAGCTTTCTTT.

This chain links TRBV30 with TRBJ1-2, with 10 nucleotides matching TRBD1. The CDR3 spans 15 residues. The ends lost 2 bases at V and 2 bases at J; junction bases unmatched: 5. Germline-derived CDR1 and CDR2 are GTSNPN and SVGIG (reference sequence). The CDR3 here is CAWSPPGQGNYGYTF. CDR3 DNA: TGTGCCTGGAGTCCTCCGGGACAGGGGAACTATGGCTACACCTTC.

The chain employs TRBV24-1 and TRBJ1-2; 7 bases map to TRBD1. This CDR3 has 15 amino acids. V dropped 3 bases and J dropped 8; count of bases not matched to a gene: 11. Germline lookup yields CDR1 KGHDR and CDR2 SFDVKD. CDR3 DNA: TGTGCCACCAGTGATCATACACAGGGGACGGGAGGCTACACCTTC. This gives the protein CATSDHTQGTGGYTF.

The chain has TRBV6-1 and TRBJ2-3; maybe TRBD2 (6 bases). CDR1 and CDR2 (germline): MNHNS, SASEGT. There are 15 residues in the CDR3. V gave up 5 bases and J gave up 3 bases, with 15 bases separating them. CDR3 nucleotides: TGTGCCAGCAGTTGGAGTGATGGGAGGACAGATACGCAGTATTTT. It is translated as CASSWSDGRTDTQYF.